Below are 12 T cell receptor beta chains sequenced from a single sample in a study of OX40 agonist ivuxolimab in advanced cancers. Only in-frame clones appear in the TCRdb table, and some are missing; sequencing was by immunoSEQ multiplex PCR. The table includes roughly 90,000 clones, under 95% detected once. The input for sequencing was CD4+ or CD8+ T cells sorted from blood, taken in a trial of the OX40 agonist ivuxolimab. The receptor source for this set is an adult with an advanced solid tumor such as melanoma, head and neck, liver or kidney cancer.

This clone has just one count. The chain combines TRBV28 with TRBJ1-3; D gene ambiguous. V was cut by 2 bases and J by 0 bases, with 2 bases left in between. Germline V CDR1 and CDR2: MDHEN, SYDVKM. The CDR3 totals 13 residues. The CDR3 is CASSLDSGNTIYF. The DNA for the CDR3 is TGTGCCAGCAGTTTAGACTCTGGAAACACCATATATTTT. Full variable domain (missing parts from reference TRBV28 and TRBJ1-3): DVKVTQSSRYLVKRTGEKVFLECVQDMDHENMFWYRQDPGLGLRLIYFSYDVKMKEKGDIPEGYSVSREKKERFSLILESASTNQTSMYLCASSLDSGNTIYFGEGSWLTVV.

The chain carries TRBV5-8 and TRBJ1-2, with D unresolved. This CDR3 spans 15 amino acids. Germline V gene data show CDR1 as SGHTS and CDR2 as YDEGEE. V was clipped by 4 bases and J by 1 base, with 14 bases between them. The CDR3 DNA sequence: TGTGCCAGCAGCAAAAAAACGGGAAGTAACTATGGCTACACCTTC. It specifies CASSKKTGSNYGYTF.

The chain combines TRBV9 with TRBJ2-5; D remains unclear. Germline V gene data show CDR1 as SGDLS and CDR2 as YYNGEE. The CDR3 contains 13 residues. The ends were cut back, 2 bases at V and 4 bases at J, with 9 bases in the middle. DNA of the CDR3: TGTGCCAGCAGCGTTGGCAACTCAGAGACCCAGTACTTC. This translates into CASSVGNSETQYF.

The chain is built from TRBV11-2 and TRBJ2-5, with 10 bases that match TRBD1. CDR1 is SGHAT, CDR2 FQNNGV, per germline. The V segment lost 5 bases and the J segment 5 bases; nucleotides outside the gene matches: 8. This CDR3 comprises 15 residues. Written as DNA, the CDR3 is TGTGCCAGCAGCGGCCGGACAGGGGGTTGGGAGACCCAGTACTTC. This encodes CASSGRTGGWETQYF.

The chain combines TRBV29-1 with TRBJ2-7, with TRBD2 matching over 9 bases. CDR3 length: 13 residues. Per germline, CDR1 SQVTM and CDR2 ANQGSEA. V lost 8 bases to trimming and J lost 2 bases; unmatched junction nucleotides: 7. CDR3: CSTTSGSPYEQYF. CDR3 nucleotides: TGCAGCACCACTAGCGGGTCCCCCTACGAGCAGTACTTC.

This chain joins TRBV18 and TRBJ2-5, with 8 bases matching TRBD1. The CDR3 extends over 14 amino acids. V gave up 5 bases and J gave up 2 bases; unmatched junction bases: 4. Germline V gene data show CDR1 as KGHSH and CDR2 as LQKENI. The CDR3 DNA sequence: TGTGCCAGCTCAAGGCGACAGGGGCAAGAGACCCAGTACTTC. Translation gives CASSRRQGQETQYF.

The chain combines TRBV7-2 with TRBJ1-2; 8 bases agree with TRBD1. Germline CDR1 reads SGHTA; CDR2 reads FQGNSA. The CDR3 extends over 14 amino acids. J was trimmed by 8 bases and V by 4 bases; bases with no gene match: 9. CDR3 coding DNA: TGTGCCAGCAGCTACCGACAGGGGCTCGACGGCTACACCTTC. Translating gives CASSYRQGLDGYTF. Looking up the rest from reference TRBV7-2 and TRBJ1-2 gives the full variable domain: GAGVSQSPSNKVTEKGKDVELRCDPISGHTALYWYRQSLGQGLEFLIYFQGNSAPDKSGLPSDRFSAERTGGSVSTLTIQRTQQEDSAVYLCASSYRQGLDGYTFGSGTRLTVV.

This sequence joins TRBV2 and TRBJ2-1; D gene uncertain. Germline V gene data show CDR1 as SNHLY and CDR2 as FYNNEI. Trimming left V 0 bases short and J 8 bases short, with 8 bases between. The CDR3 spans 13 residues. The CDR3 protein is CASSEAPTYEQFF. The CDR3, as DNA: TGTGCCAGCAGTGAAGCCCCCACGTATGAGCAGTTCTTC.

The V call is TRBV7-7, the J call TRBJ2-2; 7 bases line up with TRBD2. CDR1 SSHAT and CDR2 FNYEAQ come from the germline V gene (reference sequence). V dropped 5 bases and J dropped 5; count of bases not matched to a gene: 8. This CDR3 has 15 residues. The CDR3 nucleotides are TGTGCCAGCAGCCCCTGGGGGGGAGGTACCGGGGAGCTGTTTTTT. Translation gives CASSPWGGGTGELFF.

The chain is built from TRBV29-1 and TRBJ2-3; 8 nucleotides agree with TRBD2. V shed 3 bases and J 9 bases; nucleotides not matched to a gene: 8. CDR1 is SQVTM, CDR2 ANQGSEA, per germline. The CDR3 is 13 amino acids. CDR3 sequence (DNA): TGCAGCGTTGATGACGGGAGGGCATACACGCAGTATTTT. Its translation: CSVDDGRAYTQYF.

This sequence joins TRBV5-6 and TRBJ2-2; maybe TRBD2 (6 bases). Deletions cut 2 bases from V and 4 bases from J, with 12 bases between. Germline CDR1 is SGHDT and CDR2 is YYEEEE. CDR3 length: 15 amino acids. The CDR3 loop reads CASSFGGPGTGELFF. In DNA, the CDR3 is TGTGCCAGCAGCTTCGGGGGACCCGGCACCGGGGAGCTGTTTTTT. Together with reference TRBV5-6 and TRBJ2-2, the CDR3 gives the full variable domain: DAGVTQSPTHLIKTRGQQVTLRCSPKSGHDTVSWYQQALGQGPQFIFQYYEEEERQRGNFPDRFSGHQFPNYSSELNVNALLLGDSALYLCASSFGGPGTGELFFGEGSRLTVL.

There are a few counts of this clone. J is TRBJ2-7 and V is TRBV19, with 10 nucleotides matching TRBD1. This CDR3 is built from 13 residues. The V segment lost 3 bases and the J segment 4 bases; nucleotides outside the gene matches: 0. From germline, CDR1 is LNHDA and CDR2 SQIVND (reference sequence). The CDR3 loop is CASSMDRGYEQYF. CDR3 nucleotides: TGTGCCAGTAGTATGGACAGGGGGTACGAGCAGTACTTC.